This T cell receptor (beta chain) was recovered during a study of shared clonotypes between healthy human individuals. Overall study context: CD4 naive and memory got three plates each, CD8 naive two, CD8 memory one. The study's findings and limits: Naive CD4 clonotype sharing across several donors was approximately 5.2%. Rarefaction curves obtained for sorted subsets showed sequencing incomplete despite large depth.

Germline V gene sequence: CDR1 SEHNR, CDR2 FQNEAQ (reference sequence). CDR3 size: 15 residues. V lost 6 bases and J lost 0, with 14 bases in between. Points on this clone: Its antigen is unidentified.

TCRdb keeps only in-frame clones here, not all; method: immunoSEQ multiplex PCR. Of around 700,000 clones in the sample, 60% to 80% are singletons; the top ten hold roughly 1.8%. The source material was memory CD4+ T cells sorted from blood. Subset in this sample: CD45RA-negative fraction. The chain is built from TRBV7-9 and TRBJ2-5; the D gene is possibly TRBD2 (7 bases). The clonotype originates from a woman in her 30s in good health. DNA for the CDR3: TGTGCCAGCAGTCCCCAGGGGAGGGACCAAGAGACCCAGTACTTC. Translating gives CASSPQGRDQETQYF.